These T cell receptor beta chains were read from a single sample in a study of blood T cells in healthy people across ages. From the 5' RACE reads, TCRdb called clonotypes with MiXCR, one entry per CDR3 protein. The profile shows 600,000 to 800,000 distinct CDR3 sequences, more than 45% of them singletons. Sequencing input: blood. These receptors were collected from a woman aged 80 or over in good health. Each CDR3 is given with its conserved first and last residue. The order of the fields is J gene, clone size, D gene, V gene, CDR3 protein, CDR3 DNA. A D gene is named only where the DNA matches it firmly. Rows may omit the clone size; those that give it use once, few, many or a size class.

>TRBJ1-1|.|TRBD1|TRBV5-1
CASSPGTGYNTEAFF
TGCGCCAGCAGCCCGGGGACAGGGTACAACACTGAAGCTTTCTTT
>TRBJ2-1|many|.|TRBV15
CATSRDGLPSSYNEQFF
TGTGCCACCAGCAGAGATGGGCTCCCGAGCTCCTACAATGAGCAGTTCTTC
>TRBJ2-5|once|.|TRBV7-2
CASSSRQGGSETQYF
TGTGCCAGCAGCTCCCGACAGGGAGGAAGCGAGACCCAGTACTTC
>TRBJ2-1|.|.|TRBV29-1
CSEAGGAYNEQFF
TGCAGCGAGGCGGGCGGTGCGTACAATGAGCAGTTCTTC
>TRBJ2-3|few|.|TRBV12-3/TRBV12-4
CASSPFSGLPGTQYF
TGTGCCAGCAGTCCCTTCTCCGGACTCCCCGGAACGCAGTATTTT
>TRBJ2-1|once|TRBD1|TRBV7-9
CASSSTGANYNEQFF
TGTGCCAGCAGCTCCACAGGGGCCAACTACAATGAGCAGTTCTTC
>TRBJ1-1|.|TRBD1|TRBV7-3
CASSLNLQGAAEAFF
TGTGCCAGCAGCTTAAATCTACAGGGGGCTGCTGAAGCTTTCTTT
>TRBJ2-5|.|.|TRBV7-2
CASSFGSRSIGETQYF
TGTGCCAGCAGCTTTGGGTCTAGATCGATTGGGGAGACCCAGTACTTC
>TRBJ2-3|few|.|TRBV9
CASSVLGGPSTDTQYF
TGTGCCAGCAGCGTCCTGGGGGGTCCTAGCACAGATACGCAGTATTTT
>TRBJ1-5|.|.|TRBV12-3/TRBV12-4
CASSLWQGSQPQHF
TGTGCCAGCAGTTTATGGCAGGGGTCTCAGCCCCAGCATTTT
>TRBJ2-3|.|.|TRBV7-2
CASSLLDGGSSEDTQYF
TGTGCCAGCAGCTTGCTAGATGGCGGCTCCAGCGAAGATACGCAGTATTTT
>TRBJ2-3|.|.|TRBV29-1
CSLLVTDTQYF
TGCAGCCTTCTCGTTACAGATACGCAGTATTTT
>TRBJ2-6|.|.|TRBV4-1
CASSQPQGGSSSGANVLTF
TGCGCCAGCAGCCAACCTCAGGGGGGCTCATCCTCTGGGGCCAACGTCCTGACTTTC
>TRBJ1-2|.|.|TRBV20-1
CSARDKRGRAYGYTF
TGCAGTGCTAGAGATAAAAGGGGCAGGGCCTATGGCTACACCTTC
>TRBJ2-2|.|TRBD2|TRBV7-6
CASSHPRTSGSLLTGELFF
TGTGCCAGCAGCCACCCCCGAACTAGCGGGAGTTTGTTAACCGGGGAGCTGTTTTTT
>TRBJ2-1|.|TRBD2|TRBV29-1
CSVEEQRGFEQFF
TGCAGCGTTGAAGAACAGCGGGGGTTTGAGCAGTTCTTC